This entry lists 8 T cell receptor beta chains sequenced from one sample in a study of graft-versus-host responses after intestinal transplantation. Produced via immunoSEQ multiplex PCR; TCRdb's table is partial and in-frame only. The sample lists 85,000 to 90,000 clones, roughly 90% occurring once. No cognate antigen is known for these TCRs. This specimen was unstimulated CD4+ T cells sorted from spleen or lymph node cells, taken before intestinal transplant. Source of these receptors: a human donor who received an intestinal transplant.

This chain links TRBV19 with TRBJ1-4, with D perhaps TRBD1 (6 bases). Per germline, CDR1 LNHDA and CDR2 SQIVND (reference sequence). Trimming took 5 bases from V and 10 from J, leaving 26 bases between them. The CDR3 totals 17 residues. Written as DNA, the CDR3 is TGTGCCAGTAGTCCCCTTGTGCCGACAGGTCAGGGGCGAAAACTGTTTTTT. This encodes CASSPLVPTGQGRKLFF.

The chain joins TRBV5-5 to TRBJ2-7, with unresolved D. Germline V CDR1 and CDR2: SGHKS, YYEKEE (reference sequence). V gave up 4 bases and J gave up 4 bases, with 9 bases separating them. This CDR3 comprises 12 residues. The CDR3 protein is CASSAARYEQYF. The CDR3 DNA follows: TGTGCCAGCAGCGCCGCTAGATACGAGCAGTACTTC.

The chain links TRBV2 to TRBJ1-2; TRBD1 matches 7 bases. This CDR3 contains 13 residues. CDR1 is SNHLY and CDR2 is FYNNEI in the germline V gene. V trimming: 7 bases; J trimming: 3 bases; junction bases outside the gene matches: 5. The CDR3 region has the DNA TGTGCCAGCACCGCCGACAGGGACTATGGCTACACCTTC. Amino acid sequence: CASTADRDYGYTF.

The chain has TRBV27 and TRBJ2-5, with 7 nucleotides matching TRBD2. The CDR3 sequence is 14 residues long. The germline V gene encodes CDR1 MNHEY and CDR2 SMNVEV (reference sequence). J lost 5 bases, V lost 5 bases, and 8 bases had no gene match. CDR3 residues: CASSPERGWETQYF. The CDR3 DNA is TGTGCCAGCAGTCCCGAGCGGGGTTGGGAGACCCAGTACTTC.

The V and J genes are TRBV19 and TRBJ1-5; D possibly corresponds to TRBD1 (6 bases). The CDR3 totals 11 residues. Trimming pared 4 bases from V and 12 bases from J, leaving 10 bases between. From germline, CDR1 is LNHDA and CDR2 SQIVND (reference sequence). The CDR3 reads CASSTRTDQHF. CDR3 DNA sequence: TGTGCCAGTAGTACAAGGACAGACCAGCATTTT.

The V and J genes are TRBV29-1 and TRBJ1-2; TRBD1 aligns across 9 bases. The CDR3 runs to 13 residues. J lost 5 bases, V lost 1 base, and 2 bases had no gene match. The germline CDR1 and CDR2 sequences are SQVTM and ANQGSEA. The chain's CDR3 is CSVEVGQGYGYTF. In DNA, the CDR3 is TGCAGCGTTGAAGTGGGACAGGGATATGGCTACACCTTC. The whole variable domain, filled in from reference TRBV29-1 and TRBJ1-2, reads SAVISQKPSRDICQRGTSLTIQCQVDSQVTMMFWYRQQPGQSLTLIATANQGSEATYESGFVIDKFPISRPNLTFSTLTVSNMSPEDSSIYLCSVEVGQGYGYTFGSGTRLTVV.

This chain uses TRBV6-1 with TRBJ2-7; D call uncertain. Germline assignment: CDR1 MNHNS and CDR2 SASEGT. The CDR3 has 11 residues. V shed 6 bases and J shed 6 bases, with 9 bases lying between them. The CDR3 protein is CASSFSGEQYF. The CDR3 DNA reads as TGTGCCAGCAGCTTCAGTGGCGAGCAGTACTTC.

The CDR3 is CASSLVGTGVGETQYF. The CDR3 coding sequence is TGCGCCAGCAGCTTGGTCGGGACAGGGGTGGGAGAGACCCAGTACTTC. The chain combines TRBV5-1 with TRBJ2-5; TRBD1 matches at 10 bases. CDR1 SGHRS and CDR2 YFSETQ come from the germline V gene. The ends lost 0 bases at V and 4 bases at J; junction bases unmatched: 6. The CDR3 has 16 amino acids. Filled out from reference TRBV5-1 and TRBJ2-5, the complete variable domain reads KAGVTQTPRYLIKTRGQQVTLSCSPISGHRSVSWYQQTPGQGLQFLFEYFSETQRNKGNFPGRFSGRQFSNSRSEMNVSTLELGDSALYLCASSLVGTGVGETQYFGPGTRLLVL.